The next 27 T cell receptor beta chains were all read from a single sample in a study of response to subunit inactivated influenza vaccine (dated by TCRdb to 2016 to 2018). Receptor libraries were prepared by RT-PCR. TCRdb shows the sequencer as Illumina HiSeq 2500. TCRdb trimmed the raw reads at Q25, called clones with MiXCR and kept productive beta chains. When rows share a CDR3 protein, they turn into one entry using the most common DNA and genes. Counted in this sample were about 480,000 distinct CDR3 sequences; about 25% of them appeared once. Less than 2.5% of the sample lies in the top ten. Material: CD4+ T cells sorted from PBMCs, obtained about 5 days after vaccination. The receptors derive from a man over 45 who received an inactivated influenza vaccine. Donor details come from another sample of the same person, matched by shared clones.

In this sample, this clonotype turned up many times. The V and J genes are TRBV12-3 or TRBV12-4 and TRBJ2-5; TRBD2 agrees at 8 bases. CDR3 size: 16 residues. The V gene end was trimmed by 3 bases and the J gene end by 4 bases; junction bases not matched to a gene: 10. Here the CDR3 reads CASSFLAGGAGETQYF. The CDR3 DNA sequence: TGTGCCAGCAGTTTTTTGGCCGGGGGGGCCGGAGAGACCCAGTACTTC.

This clonotype was detected a few times. V and J are TRBV12-3 or TRBV12-4 and TRBJ2-1; no firm D call. V was clipped by 3 bases and J by 0 bases, with 12 bases between them. The CDR3 spans 16 residues. The CDR3 coding sequence is TGTGCCAGCAGTTTTTACGGAACCCACTCCTACAATGAGCAGTTCTTC. This sequence encodes CASSFYGTHSYNEQFF.

The chain has TRBV4-3 and TRBJ2-3; TRBD2 matches 10 bases. The CDR3 spans 17 residues. V shed 1 base and J 7 bases; nucleotides not matched to a gene: 11. CDR1 and CDR2 from the germline V gene are LGHNA and YSLEER. The CDR3 here is CASSQAHRAGGLNTQYF. CDR3 sequence (DNA): TGCGCCAGCAGCCAAGCTCATCGAGCGGGGGGGCTAAATACGCAGTATTTT.

This chain links TRBV12-3 or TRBV12-4 with TRBJ2-3, with TRBD2 identical over 16 bases. Unmatched junction bases numbered 11, after V lost 3 bases and J lost 5 bases. The CDR3 spans 19 residues. CDR3 residues: CASSLAPGTSGGAGDTQYF. The CDR3 coding sequence is TGTGCCAGCAGTTTGGCCCCCGGGACTAGCGGGGGGGCCGGAGATACGCAGTATTTT.

This clonotype appeared once. V is TRBV18 and J is TRBJ2-1, with 9 bases matching TRBD1. Germline CDR1 and CDR2: KGHSH and LQKENI. The CDR3 is 14 residues long. V lost 8 bases, J lost 8 bases, and 10 bases stayed unmatched. The CDR3 reads CASPSGTGKDEQFF. In nucleotides, the CDR3 is TGTGCCAGCCCATCCGGGACAGGGAAAGATGAGCAGTTCTTC.

This clonotype came up a few times. The chain uses TRBV20-1 and TRBJ2-7, with 7 bases that match TRBD2. V was pared by 3 bases and J by 5 bases, with 7 bases of the junction left unmatched. Germline-derived CDR1 and CDR2 are DFQATT and SNEGSKA (reference sequence). The CDR3 is made up of 13 amino acids. In nucleotides, the CDR3 is TGCAGTGCTAGCGGGAGGATTGAGAACGAGCAGTACTTC. Protein: CSASGRIENEQYF.

The chain recombines TRBV19 with TRBJ2-5; possibly TRBD1 for D (5 bases). CDR3 size: 13 residues. Trimming stripped 4 bases from V and 5 bases from J, with 11 bases between. Germline V gene data show CDR1 as LNHDA and CDR2 as SQIVND (reference sequence). Here the CDR3 reads CASSNRAGETQYF. CDR3 sequence (DNA): TGTGCCAGTAGTAACCGGGCAGGGGAGACCCAGTACTTC.

This clonotype was seen at least ten times. The J gene is TRBJ2-7, the V gene TRBV5-1; D is ambiguous. Deletions cut 0 bases from V and 0 bases from J, with 10 bases between. This CDR3 is built from 15 residues. The germline gives CDR1 SGHRS, CDR2 YFSETQ. CDR3 in DNA: TGCGCCAGCAGCTTGGATTGGGGAAGCTCCTACGAGCAGTACTTC. This translates into CASSLDWGSSYEQYF. The variable domain in full, completed from reference TRBV5-1 and TRBJ2-7, reads KAGVTQTPRYLIKTRGQQVTLSCSPISGHRSVSWYQQTPGQGLQFLFEYFSETQRNKGNFPGRFSGRQFSNSRSEMNVSTLELGDSALYLCASSLDWGSSYEQYFGPGTRLTVT.

This rearrangement joins TRBV9 to TRBJ2-1; tentatively, D is TRBD2 (6 bases). The germline V and J ends were trimmed by 4 bases and 5 bases, with 16 bases remaining between them. The CDR3 has 15 residues. Germline V lookup: CDR1 SGDLS, CDR2 YYNGEE. The CDR3 reads CASSSPGSWDNEQFF. CDR3 DNA sequence: TGTGCCAGCAGCTCCCCCGGGAGTTGGGACAATGAGCAGTTCTTC.

The chain employs TRBV20-1 and TRBJ2-7; 9 bases agree with TRBD1. Germline lookup yields CDR1 DFQATT and CDR2 SNEGSKA (reference sequence). V trimming: 6 bases; J trimming: 4 bases; junction bases outside the gene matches: 10. The CDR3 runs 14 residues. The CDR3 here is CSAPLTGGIYEQYF. CDR3 nucleotides: TGCAGTGCCCCGTTGACAGGGGGTATTTACGAGCAGTACTTC.

The rearrangement uses TRBV3-1 and TRBJ2-4; D ambiguous. The CDR3 has 15 amino acids. V lost 3 bases and J 0 bases, leaving 9 bases between the germline ends. The germline CDR1 and CDR2 sequences are LGHDT and YNNKEL (reference sequence). This CDR3 reads CASSHLALAKNIQYF. In DNA form, the CDR3 reads TGTGCCAGCAGCCATTTAGCCTTAGCCAAAAACATTCAGTACTTC.

J is TRBJ1-5 and V is TRBV12-3 or TRBV12-4; 8 bases are a match to TRBD1. The CDR3 has 14 residues. V trimming: 6 bases; J trimming: 4 bases; junction bases outside the gene matches: 5. CDR3 sequence reads: CASSIGQGNQPQHF. The CDR3 DNA reads TGTGCCAGCAGCATCGGACAGGGTAATCAGCCCCAGCATTTT.

This clonotype came up a few times. One junction end does not reproduce the germline sequence, and a read error may be involved. V is TRBV3-1 and J is TRBJ2-3; D perhaps matches TRBD2 (5 bases). The CDR3 spans 12 residues. Germline V gene sequence: CDR1 LGHDT, CDR2 YNNKEL (reference sequence). This chain's CDR3 is CASSQDQRTRSF. The CDR3, as DNA: TGTGCCAGCAGCCAAGATCAGCGGACCAGATCGTTT.

This clonotype was detected only a few times. CDR3 nucleotide sequence: TGTGCCAGCAGACAAACAGGGGGCGATTGGTCTGGCAATCAGCCCCAGCATTTT. As protein: CASRQTGGDWSGNQPQHF. The rearrangement links TRBV5-6 to TRBJ1-5; 9 bases match TRBD1. Per germline, CDR1 SGHDT and CDR2 YYEEEE. This CDR3 has 18 residues. V dropped 5 bases and J dropped 2; count of bases not matched to a gene: 14.

This clonotype was counted at least ten times. One end of the junction varies from germline; a read error may be responsible. The chain carries TRBV12-3 or TRBV12-4 and TRBJ2-2; D unresolved. The CDR3 totals 12 residues. This chain's CDR3 is CASSLSAGELFF. The CDR3, as DNA: TGCGCCAGCAGCTTATCAGCCGGGGAGCTGTTTTTT.

This clonotype was counted a few times. The CDR3 protein is CASSFGRGQNEQFF. The CDR3 bases are TGTGCCAGCAGTTTCGGAAGGGGACAGAATGAGCAGTTCTTC. J is TRBJ2-1 and V is TRBV12-3 or TRBV12-4, with TRBD1 matching 7 bases. The CDR3 has 14 amino acids. Losses at the gene ends were 3 bases for V and 7 bases for J; bases not matched to a gene: 6.

The table lists this clonotype with many counts. This chain joins TRBV7-2 and TRBJ2-7; 7 bases align to TRBD2. Per germline, CDR1 SGHTA and CDR2 FQGNSA. V lost 1 base, J lost 4 bases, and 4 bases stayed unmatched. The CDR3 totals 14 residues. The CDR3 spells CASSLGLAVYEQYF. The CDR3 DNA reads TGTGCCAGCAGCTTAGGGCTAGCGGTTTACGAGCAGTACTTC.

At least ten counts were recorded for this clonotype. The V gene is TRBV4-3, the J gene TRBJ2-7; D uncertain. There are 13 residues in the CDR3. The V end was cut by 1 base, the J end by 1 base, with 5 bases between. CDR1 and CDR2 (germline): LGHNA, YSLEER. CDR3 DNA sequence: TGCGCCAGCAGCCAAGGGGTATCCTACGAGCAGTACTTC. Its protein product is CASSQGVSYEQYF.

This clonotype was detected a few times. The chain links TRBV20-1 to TRBJ2-2; the match to TRBD1 covers 9 bases. CDR1 is DFQATT, CDR2 SNEGSKA, per germline (reference sequence). The CDR3 is 14 residues long. The CDR3 DNA follows: TGCAGCGCGAGGACAGGGGCGAACACCGGGGAGCTGTTTTTT. It codes for CSARTGANTGELFF.

CDR3 bases: TGTGCCAGTACCCCTGACGGGTCGTATCAGCCCCAGCATTTT. Its translation is CASTPDGSYQPQHF. The chain combines TRBV19 with TRBJ1-5, with D unclear. Germline lookup yields CDR1 LNHDA and CDR2 SQIVND (reference sequence). This CDR3 is built from 14 residues. With 7 bases removed from V and 5 bases from J, the gap between germline ends came to 15 bases.

This CDR3 is CASSFWATSYEQYF. The DNA for the CDR3 is TGTGCCAGCAGTTTCTGGGCCACCTCCTACGAGCAGTACTTC. The chain is built from TRBV28 and TRBJ2-7; no clear D gene. Per the germline V gene, CDR1 is MDHEN and CDR2 is SYDVKM. V lost 3 bases to trimming and J lost 0 bases, with 9 bases between them. The CDR3 length is 14 residues. Using reference TRBV28 and TRBJ2-7 for the parts outside the CDR3, the full variable domain is DVKVTQSSRYLVKRTGEKVFLECVQDMDHENMFWYRQDPGLGLRLIYFSYDVKMKEKGDIPEGYSVSREKKERFSLILESASTNQTSMYLCASSFWATSYEQYFGPGTRLTVT.

The chain couples TRBV29-1 to TRBJ2-7; 10 bases fit TRBD1. The germline gives CDR1 SQVTM, CDR2 ANQGSEA. The ends lost 4 bases at V and 3 bases at J; junction bases unmatched: 9. CDR3 length: 15 amino acids. CDR3 region: CSVALRDRGLYEQYF. DNA for the CDR3: TGCAGCGTTGCGCTTCGGGACAGGGGACTCTACGAGCAGTACTTC.

The J gene is TRBJ2-1, the V gene TRBV20-1, with D uncertain. CDR1 is DFQATT, CDR2 SNEGSKA, per germline (reference sequence). The CDR3 runs 12 residues. V dropped 2 bases and J dropped 8 bases, with 10 bases sitting between them. CDR3 in DNA: TGCAGTGCTAGAAGTCTAGTCTATGAGCAGTTCTTC. This encodes CSARSLVYEQFF.

This clonotype has just one count. The J gene is TRBJ2-1, the V gene TRBV5-5; 7 nucleotides align to TRBD2. Germline CDR1 and CDR2: SGHKS and YYEKEE (reference sequence). J gave up 4 bases and V 0 bases, and 10 bases lay outside the gene matches. The CDR3 loop spans 17 amino acids. The CDR3 coding sequence is TGTGCCAGCAGCTTGGTCGGGCGACTAGCCTCGTACAATGAGCAGTTCTTC. This sequence encodes CASSLVGRLASYNEQFF.

The chain uses TRBV11-1 and TRBJ2-2, with 8 bases identical to TRBD1. The germline V gene encodes CDR1 SGHAT and CDR2 FQDESV (reference sequence). V lost 2 bases to trimming and J lost 4 bases; unmatched junction nucleotides: 6. This CDR3 spans 16 amino acids. CDR3 sequence (DNA): TGTGCCAGCAGCTTATCGGACAGGGTTTTCACCGGGGAGCTGTTTTTT. Translated: CASSLSDRVFTGELFF. Looking up the rest from reference TRBV11-1 and TRBJ2-2 gives the full variable domain: EAEVAQSPRYKITEKSQAVAFWCDPISGHATLYWYRQILGQGPELLVQFQDESVVDDSQLPKDRFSAERLKGVDSTLKIQPAELGDSAMYLCASSLSDRVFTGELFFGEGSRLTVL.

This clonotype was observed a handful of times. The chain couples TRBV6-2 or TRBV6-3 to TRBJ2-7; D remains ambiguous. Trimming shortened V by 5 bases and J by 6 bases, and 14 bases separated the two germline ends. CDR1 and CDR2 from the germline V gene are MNHEY and SVGEGT. The CDR3 runs 13 residues. The CDR3 here is CASSKGPLREQYF. CDR3 coding DNA: TGTGCCAGCAGTAAGGGCCCTTTGCGCGAGCAGTACTTC.

The gene calls are TRBV27 and TRBJ2-3, with 16 nucleotides matching TRBD2. V gave up 2 bases and J gave up 1 base; unmatched junction bases: 6. Per germline, CDR1 MNHEY and CDR2 SMNVEV (reference sequence). The CDR3 has 19 residues. In nucleotides, the CDR3 is TGTGCCAGCAGTTTAAGGGGACTAGCGGGAGGGTTTGGCACAGATACGCAGTATTTT. Its protein product is CASSLRGLAGGFGTDTQYF.